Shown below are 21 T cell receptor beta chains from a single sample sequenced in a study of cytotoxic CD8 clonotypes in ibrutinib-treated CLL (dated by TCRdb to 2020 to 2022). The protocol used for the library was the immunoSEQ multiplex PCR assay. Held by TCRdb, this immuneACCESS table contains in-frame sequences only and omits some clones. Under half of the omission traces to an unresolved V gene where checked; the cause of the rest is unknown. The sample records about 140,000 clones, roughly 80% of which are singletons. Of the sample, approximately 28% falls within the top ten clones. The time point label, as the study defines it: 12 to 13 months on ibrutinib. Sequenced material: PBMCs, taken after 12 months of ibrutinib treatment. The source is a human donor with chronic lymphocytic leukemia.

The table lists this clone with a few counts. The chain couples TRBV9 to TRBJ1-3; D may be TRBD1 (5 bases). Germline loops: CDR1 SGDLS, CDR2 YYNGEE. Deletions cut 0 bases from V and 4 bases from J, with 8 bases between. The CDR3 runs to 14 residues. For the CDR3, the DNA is TGTGCCAGCAGCGTAGGGAACAGGGGAAACACCATATATTTT. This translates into CASSVGNRGNTIYF.

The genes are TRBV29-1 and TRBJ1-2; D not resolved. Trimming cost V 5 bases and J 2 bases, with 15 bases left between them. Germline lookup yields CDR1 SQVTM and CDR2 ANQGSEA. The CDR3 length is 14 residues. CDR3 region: CSVFGGEGNYGYTF. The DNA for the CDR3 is TGCAGCGTTTTCGGCGGCGAGGGAAACTATGGCTACACCTTC.

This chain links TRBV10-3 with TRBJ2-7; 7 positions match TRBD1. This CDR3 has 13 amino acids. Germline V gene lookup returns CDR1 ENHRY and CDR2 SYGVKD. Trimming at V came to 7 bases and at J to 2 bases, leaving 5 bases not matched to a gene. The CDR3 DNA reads TGTGCCATCAACGGGGACAGACCCTACGAGCAGTACTTC. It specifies CAINGDRPYEQYF.

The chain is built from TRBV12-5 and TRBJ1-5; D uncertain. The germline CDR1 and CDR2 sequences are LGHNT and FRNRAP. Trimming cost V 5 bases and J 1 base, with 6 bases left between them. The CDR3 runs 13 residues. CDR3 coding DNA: TGTGCTAGTGGTGGACGGAGCAATCAGCCCCAGCATTTT. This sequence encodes CASGGRSNQPQHF.

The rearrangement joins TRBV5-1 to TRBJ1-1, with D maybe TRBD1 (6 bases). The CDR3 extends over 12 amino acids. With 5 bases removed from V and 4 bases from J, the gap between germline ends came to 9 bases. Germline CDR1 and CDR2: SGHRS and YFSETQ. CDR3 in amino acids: CASRQGGTEAFF. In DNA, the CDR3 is TGCGCCAGCAGACAGGGAGGCACTGAAGCTTTCTTT.

The CDR3 is CASSLTPPNQPQHF. The CDR3 DNA follows: TGTGCCAGCAGCCTCACCCCCCCCAATCAGCCCCAGCATTTT. The genes are TRBV6-6 and TRBJ1-5; D remains ambiguous. Between the trimmed V and J ends, which lost 6 bases and 3 bases, there was a span of 12 bases. The CDR3 loop spans 14 amino acids. Germline V CDR1 and CDR2: MNHNY, SVGAGI (reference sequence).

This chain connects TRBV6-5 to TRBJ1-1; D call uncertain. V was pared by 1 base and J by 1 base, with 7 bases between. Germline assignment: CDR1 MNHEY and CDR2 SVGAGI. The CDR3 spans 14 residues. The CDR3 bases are TGTGCCAGCAGTTACTATGCAGGGAACACTGAAGCTTTCTTT. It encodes CASSYYAGNTEAFF.

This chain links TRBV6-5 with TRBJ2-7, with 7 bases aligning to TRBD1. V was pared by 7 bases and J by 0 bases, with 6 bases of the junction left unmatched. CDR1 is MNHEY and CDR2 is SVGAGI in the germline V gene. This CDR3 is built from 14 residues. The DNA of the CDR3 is TGTGCCAGCAACCCGACAGGGCTCTCCTACGAGCAGTACTTC. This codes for CASNPTGLSYEQYF.

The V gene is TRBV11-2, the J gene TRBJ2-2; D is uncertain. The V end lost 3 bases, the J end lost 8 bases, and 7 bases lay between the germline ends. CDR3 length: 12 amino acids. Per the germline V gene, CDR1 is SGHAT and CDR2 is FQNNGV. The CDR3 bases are TGTGCCAGCAGCTTTCAGTATGGGGAGCTGTTTTTT. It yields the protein CASSFQYGELFF.

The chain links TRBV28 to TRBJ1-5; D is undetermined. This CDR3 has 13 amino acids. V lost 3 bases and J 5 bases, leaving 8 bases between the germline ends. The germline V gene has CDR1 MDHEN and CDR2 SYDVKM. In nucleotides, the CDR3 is TGTGCCAGCAGTTTCGTGGGAGATCAGCCCCAGCATTTT. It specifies CASSFVGDQPQHF. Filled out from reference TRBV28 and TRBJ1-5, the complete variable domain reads DVKVTQSSRYLVKRTGEKVFLECVQDMDHENMFWYRQDPGLGLRLIYFSYDVKMKEKGDIPEGYSVSREKKERFSLILESASTNQTSMYLCASSFVGDQPQHFGDGTRLSIL.

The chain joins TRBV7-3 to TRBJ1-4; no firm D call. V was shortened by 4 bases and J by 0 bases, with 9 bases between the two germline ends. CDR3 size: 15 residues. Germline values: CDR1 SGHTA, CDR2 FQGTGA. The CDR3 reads CASSSTGATNEKLFF. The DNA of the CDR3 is TGTGCCAGCAGCTCTACGGGAGCAACTAATGAAAAACTGTTTTTT.

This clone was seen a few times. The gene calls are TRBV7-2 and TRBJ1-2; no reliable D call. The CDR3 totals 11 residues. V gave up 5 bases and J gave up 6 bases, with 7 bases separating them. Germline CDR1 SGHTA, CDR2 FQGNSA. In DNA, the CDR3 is TGTGCCAGCAGCACCGGACATGGCTACACCTTC. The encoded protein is CASSTGHGYTF.

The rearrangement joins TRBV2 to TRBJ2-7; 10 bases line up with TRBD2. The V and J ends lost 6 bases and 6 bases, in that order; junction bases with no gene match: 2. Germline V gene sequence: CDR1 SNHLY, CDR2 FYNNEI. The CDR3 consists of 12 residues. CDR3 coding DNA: TGTGCCAGCAGAGGACTAGCGGTCGAGCAGTACTTC. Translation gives CASRGLAVEQYF.

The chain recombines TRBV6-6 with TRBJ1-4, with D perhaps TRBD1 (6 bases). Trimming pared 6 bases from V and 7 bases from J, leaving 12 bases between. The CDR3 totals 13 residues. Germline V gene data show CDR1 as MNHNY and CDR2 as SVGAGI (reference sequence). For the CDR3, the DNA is TGTGCCAGCAGCCCCCGGGGGGCTGAAAAACTGTTTTTT. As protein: CASSPRGAEKLFF.

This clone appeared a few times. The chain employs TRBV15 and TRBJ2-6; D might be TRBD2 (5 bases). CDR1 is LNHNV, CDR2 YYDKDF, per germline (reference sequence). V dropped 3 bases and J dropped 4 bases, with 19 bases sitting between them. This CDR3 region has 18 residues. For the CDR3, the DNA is TGTGCCACCAGCAGTATACCGCGGGTATTCGCCGGGGCCAACGTCCTGACTTTC. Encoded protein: CATSSIPRVFAGANVLTF.

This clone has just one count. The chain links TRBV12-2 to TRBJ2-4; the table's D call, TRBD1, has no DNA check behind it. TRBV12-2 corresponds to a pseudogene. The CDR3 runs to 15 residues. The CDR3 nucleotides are TGTGCAAGTCGCTTATGGCTCCACACCAAAAACATTCAGTACTTC. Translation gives CASRLWLHTKNIQYF.

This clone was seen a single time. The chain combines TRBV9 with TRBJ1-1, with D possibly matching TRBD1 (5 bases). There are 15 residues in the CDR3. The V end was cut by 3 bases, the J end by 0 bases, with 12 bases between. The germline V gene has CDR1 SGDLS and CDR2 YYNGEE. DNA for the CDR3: TGTGCCAGCAGCGCTGGGGGATCCCTGAACACTGAAGCTTTCTTT. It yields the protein CASSAGGSLNTEAFF.

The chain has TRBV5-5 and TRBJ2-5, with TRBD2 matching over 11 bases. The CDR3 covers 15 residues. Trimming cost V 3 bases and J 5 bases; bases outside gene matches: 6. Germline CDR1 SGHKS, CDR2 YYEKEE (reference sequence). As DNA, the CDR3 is TGTGCCAGCAGCTGGGTAGCGGGAGGGCGCGAGACCCAGTACTTC. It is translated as CASSWVAGGRETQYF.

CDR3: CASSGRGLFVDTQYF. Here the CDR3 DNA reads TGTGCCAGCAGCGGAAGGGGACTTTTCGTGGATACGCAGTATTTT. The chain is built from TRBV9 and TRBJ2-3; perhaps TRBD2 as D (6 bases). The CDR3 runs to 15 residues. Trimming took off 3 bases at V and 6 bases at J, with 17 bases between the two ends. Germline CDR1 reads SGDLS; CDR2 reads YYNGEE. Full variable domain (remainder filled in from reference TRBV9 and TRBJ2-3): DSGVTQTPKHLITATGQRVTLRCSPRSGDLSVYWYQQSLDQGLQFLIQYYNGEERAKGNILERFSAQQFPDLHSELNLSSLELGDSALYFCASSGRGLFVDTQYFGPGTRLTVL.

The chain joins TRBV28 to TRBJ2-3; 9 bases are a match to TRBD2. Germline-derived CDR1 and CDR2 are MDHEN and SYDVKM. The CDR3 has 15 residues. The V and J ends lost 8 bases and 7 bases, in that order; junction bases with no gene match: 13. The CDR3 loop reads CASGGGGTSLNTQYF. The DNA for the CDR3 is TGTGCCAGCGGGGGAGGTGGGACTAGCCTAAATACGCAGTATTTT. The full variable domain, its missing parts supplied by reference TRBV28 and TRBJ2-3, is DVKVTQSSRYLVKRTGEKVFLECVQDMDHENMFWYRQDPGLGLRLIYFSYDVKMKEKGDIPEGYSVSREKKERFSLILESASTNQTSMYLCASGGGGTSLNTQYFGPGTRLTVL.

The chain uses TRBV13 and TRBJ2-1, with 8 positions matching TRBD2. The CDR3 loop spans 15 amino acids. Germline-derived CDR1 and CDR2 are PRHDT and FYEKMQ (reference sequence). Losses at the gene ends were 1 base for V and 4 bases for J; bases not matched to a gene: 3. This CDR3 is CASSLAGGPYNEQFF. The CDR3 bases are TGTGCCAGCAGCTTAGCGGGAGGGCCGTACAATGAGCAGTTCTTC.